The 9 T cell receptor beta chains below were found in one sample sequenced in a study of OX40 agonist ivuxolimab in advanced cancers. Library creation used the immunoSEQ multiplex PCR assay. The source is immuneACCESS, and TCRdb retained only in-frame sequences with V and J called. Part of the clones is not carried over; for the studies checked, unresolved V genes explain less than half of this, and the remainder is unexplained. Recorded for this sample are approximately 84,000 clones; about 86% of them occurred a single time. Jointly, the top ten make up about 2% of the sample. The source was CD4+ or CD8+ T cells sorted from blood, collected in a trial of the OX40 agonist ivuxolimab. The receptors were gathered from an adult with an advanced solid tumor such as melanoma, head and neck, liver or kidney cancer.

The chain uses TRBV18 and TRBJ2-3; no clear D gene. The length of the CDR3 is 14 residues. Germline lookup yields CDR1 KGHSH and CDR2 LQKENI. Trimming removed 3 bases at V and 1 base at J, with 8 bases between. The CDR3 DNA follows: TGTGCCAGCTCACCGACCGATGGCACAGATACGCAGTATTTT. Translated, it gives CASSPTDGTDTQYF.

CDR3 sequence reads: CASSSRARQGTSYEQYF. The CDR3 DNA reads TGTGCCAGCAGCTCCCGGGCAAGACAGGGGACCTCCTACGAGCAGTACTTC. The genes are TRBV7-7 and TRBJ2-5, with 8 bases identical to TRBD1. Matching the DNA end better, TRBJ2-7 makes the J call doubtful. The CDR3 has 17 amino acids. Germline loops: CDR1 SSHAT, CDR2 FNYEAQ (reference sequence).

The V and J genes are TRBV2 and TRBJ1-2; maybe TRBD1 (5 bases). Per germline, CDR1 SNHLY and CDR2 FYNNEI. The V end was cut by 3 bases, the J end by 2 bases, with 7 bases between. This CDR3 has 13 residues. CDR3 loop: CASSDGGNYGYTF. CDR3 bases: TGTGCCAGCAGTGATGGGGGGAACTATGGCTACACCTTC.

This chain links TRBV5-8 with TRBJ1-4, with D unresolved. Deletions cut 0 bases from V and 4 bases from J, with 1 base between. The CDR3 is 12 residues long. Germline loops: CDR1 SGHTS, CDR2 YDEGEE. DNA for the CDR3: TGTGCCAGCAGCTTGGTTAATGAAAAACTGTTTTTT. Translation: CASSLVNEKLFF.

V usage is TRBV5-1 and J usage is TRBJ2-1; D may be TRBD1 (6 bases). CDR1 is SGHRS and CDR2 is YFSETQ in the germline V gene. The CDR3 loop spans 15 amino acids. Trimming removed 0 bases from V and 7 bases from J, with 14 bases in between. Here the CDR3 reads CASSLDGAGVNEQFF. The CDR3 nucleotides are TGCGCCAGCAGCTTGGACGGGGCAGGGGTAAATGAGCAGTTCTTC.

This rearrangement joins TRBV4-1 to TRBJ1-2, with D uncertain. Deletions cut 2 bases from V and 5 bases from J, with 27 bases between. This CDR3 comprises 19 residues. Germline V gives CDR1 MGHRA, CDR2 YSYEKL. The CDR3 loop is CASSQNIPASTRGWYGYTF. CDR3 DNA sequence: TGCGCCAGCAGCCAAAACATACCGGCTTCCACTCGAGGTTGGTATGGCTACACCTTC.

The chain has TRBV10-3 and TRBJ1-3; D gene ambiguous. The CDR3 runs to 15 residues. Trimming left V 3 bases short and J 0 bases short, with 9 bases between. CDR1 ENHRY and CDR2 SYGVKD come from the germline V gene. The DNA of the CDR3 is TGTGCCATCAGTGATGTTTCAGGCTCTGGAAACACCATATATTTT. Its protein product is CAISDVSGSGNTIYF.

The chain uses TRBV28 and TRBJ2-3; D remains ambiguous. Germline V CDR1 and CDR2: MDHEN, SYDVKM. The CDR3 has 11 amino acids. The V end lost 2 bases, the J end lost 6 bases, and 3 bases lay between the germline ends. DNA for the CDR3: TGTGCCAGCAGTTTAGGGGATACGCAGTATTTT. This codes for CASSLGDTQYF. Variable domain in full (rest from reference TRBV28 and TRBJ2-3): DVKVTQSSRYLVKRTGEKVFLECVQDMDHENMFWYRQDPGLGLRLIYFSYDVKMKEKGDIPEGYSVSREKKERFSLILESASTNQTSMYLCASSLGDTQYFGPGTRLTVL.

The chain employs TRBV6-1 and TRBJ1-2, with D possibly TRBD1 on 5 matching bases. Trimming stripped 1 base from V and 7 bases from J, with 13 bases between. CDR1 MNHNS and CDR2 SASEGT come from the germline V gene. CDR3 length equals 14 residues. The CDR3 DNA is TGTGCCAGCAGTGAAGACAGGAGGTCGGGTGGCTACACCTTC. Protein: CASSEDRRSGGYTF.